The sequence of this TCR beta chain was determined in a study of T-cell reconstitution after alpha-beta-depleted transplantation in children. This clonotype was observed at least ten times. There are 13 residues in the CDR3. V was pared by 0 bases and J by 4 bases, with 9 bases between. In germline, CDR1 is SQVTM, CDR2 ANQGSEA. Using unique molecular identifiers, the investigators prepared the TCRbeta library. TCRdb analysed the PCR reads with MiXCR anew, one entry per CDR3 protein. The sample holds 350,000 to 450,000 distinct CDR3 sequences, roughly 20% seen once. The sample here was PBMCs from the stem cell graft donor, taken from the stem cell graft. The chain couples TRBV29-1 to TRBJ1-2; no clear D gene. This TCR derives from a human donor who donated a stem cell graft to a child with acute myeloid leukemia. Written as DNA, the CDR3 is TGCAGCGTTGAAGAGGGCAGTTTCTATGGCTACACCTTC. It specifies CSVEEGSFYGYTF. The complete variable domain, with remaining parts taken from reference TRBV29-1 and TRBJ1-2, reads SAVISQKPSRDICQRGTSLTIQCQVDSQVTMMFWYRQQPGQSLTLIATANQGSEATYESGFVIDKFPISRPNLTFSTLTVSNMSPEDSSIYLCSVEEGSFYGYTFGSGTRLTVV.